The 18 T cell receptor beta chains below all came from one sample that was sequenced in a study of blood T cells in healthy people across ages. Combining a sample-barcoded 5' primer with a J-beta primer mix, a second PCR ran for 7 to 11 cycles. TCRdb re-called the 5' RACE reads through MiXCR, storing one row per CDR3 protein. This table holds approximately 1,700,000 distinct CDR3 sequences, around 42% found once. The sequenced material came from blood. All receptors come from a human donor in good health.

The chain uses TRBV4-2 and TRBJ2-1; weak D call: TRBD1 (6 bases). The CDR3 is 16 residues long. The V end lost 0 bases, the J end lost 4 bases, and 13 bases lay between the germline ends. Germline loops: CDR1 LGHNA, CDR2 YNFKEQ. The CDR3 reads CASSQEGGRGYNEQFF. DNA of the CDR3: TGTGCCAGCAGCCAAGAAGGGGGACGAGGATACAATGAGCAGTTCTTC.

In this sample, this clonotype turned up a few times. The chain uses TRBV7-9 and TRBJ2-6; D unresolved. Trimming stripped 5 bases from V and 8 bases from J, with 10 bases between. The CDR3 contains 13 residues. CDR1 SEHNR and CDR2 FQNEAQ come from the germline V gene (reference sequence). The CDR3 spells CASSPPSTNVLTF. CDR3 bases: TGTGCCAGCAGCCCCCCCTCGACCAACGTCCTGACTTTC. Complete variable domain (other parts from reference TRBV7-9 and TRBJ2-6): DTGVSQNPRHKITKRGQNVTFRCDPISEHNRLYWYRQTLGQGPEFLTYFQNEAQLEKSRLLSDRFSAERPKGSFSTLEIQRTEQGDSAMYLCASSPPSTNVLTFGAGSRLTVL.

This clonotype was found a few times. The CDR3 is CASSQDLGTANYGYTF. CDR3 in DNA: TGCGCCAGCAGCCAAGATCTAGGGACTGCTAACTATGGCTACACCTTC. This rearrangement joins TRBV4-3 to TRBJ1-2, with TRBD1 as a possible D gene (5 bases). The CDR3 runs 16 residues. CDR1 is LGHNA and CDR2 is YSLEER in the germline V gene. V lost 0 bases and J 0 bases, leaving 11 bases between the germline ends.

This clonotype appeared many times. The rearrangement joins TRBV29-1 to TRBJ2-1; no firm D call. Germline CDR1 is SQVTM and CDR2 is ANQGSEA. V lost 6 bases and J lost 0, with 12 bases in between. This CDR3 is built from 14 residues. The chain's CDR3 is CSVGLIPSYNEQFF. CDR3 in DNA: TGCAGCGTGGGCTTGATACCCTCCTACAATGAGCAGTTCTTC.

The rearrangement links TRBV5-1 to TRBJ1-2, with TRBD1 matching over 9 bases. This CDR3 has 16 residues. CDR1 is SGHRS, CDR2 YFSETQ, per germline. Trimming at V came to 0 bases and at J to 3 bases, leaving 6 bases not matched to a gene. In nucleotides, the CDR3 is TGCGCCAGCAGCTTGGGAACAGGGGGCTCTGACTATGGCTACACCTTC. It specifies CASSLGTGGSDYGYTF. The variable domain in full, with the rest retrieved from reference TRBV5-1 and TRBJ1-2, is KAGVTQTPRYLIKTRGQQVTLSCSPISGHRSVSWYQQTPGQGLQFLFEYFSETQRNKGNFPGRFSGRQFSNSRSEMNVSTLELGDSALYLCASSLGTGGSDYGYTFGSGTRLTVV.

The chain combines TRBV6-2 or TRBV6-3 with TRBJ2-1, with D maybe TRBD1 (6 bases). There are 13 residues in the CDR3. The germline V and J ends were trimmed by 6 bases and 6 bases, with 12 bases remaining between them. The germline CDR1 and CDR2 sequences are MNHEY and SVGEGT. CDR3 sequence: CASSDTGSNEQFF. The CDR3 nucleotides are TGTGCCAGCAGCGACACAGGGTCCAATGAGCAGTTCTTC.

The chain recombines TRBV12-3 or TRBV12-4 with TRBJ2-2; D remains unclear. V lost 7 bases to trimming and J lost 4 bases, with 7 bases between them. This CDR3 contains 12 residues. The CDR3 bases are TGTGCCAGCATGAGGTTCACCGGGGAGCTGTTTTTT. It yields the protein CASMRFTGELFF.

The V and J genes are TRBV12-3 or TRBV12-4 and TRBJ1-1; D remains unclear. V shed 3 bases and J shed 7 bases, with 6 bases lying between them. The CDR3 has 11 amino acids. CDR3 nucleotide sequence: TGTGCCAGCAGTTTGTCTAATGAAGCTTTCTTT. Amino acid sequence: CASSLSNEAFF.

The rearrangement uses TRBV12-5 and TRBJ2-6; D is ambiguous. Trimming took 1 base from V and 0 from J, leaving 10 bases between them. Germline V gene data show CDR1 as LGHNT and CDR2 as FRNRAP. The CDR3 is 17 amino acids. DNA of the CDR3: TGTGCTAGTGGTTTGGATCAAACAGCCTCTGGGGCCAACGTCCTGACTTTC. Translated: CASGLDQTASGANVLTF. The entire variable domain, with the rest obtained from reference TRBV12-5 and TRBJ2-6, is as follows: DARVTQTPRHKVTEMGQEVTMRCQPILGHNTVFWYRQTMMQGLELLAYFRNRAPLDDSGMPKDRFSAEMPDATLATLKIQPSEPRDSAVYFCASGLDQTASGANVLTFGAGSRLTVL.

V is TRBV5-1 and J is TRBJ1-4, with 8 bases matching TRBD1. The CDR3 extends over 15 amino acids. Germline V CDR1 and CDR2: SGHRS, YFSETQ. Trimming at V came to 1 base and at J to 8 bases, leaving 7 bases not matched to a gene. CDR3 amino acids: CASSLSGTGPEKLFF. Written as DNA, the CDR3 is TGCGCCAGCAGCTTGTCCGGGACAGGTCCCGAAAAACTGTTTTTT.

This clonotype has just a few counts. The chain carries TRBV19 and TRBJ1-4; no clear D. CDR1 and CDR2 (germline): LNHDA, SQIVND (reference sequence). V was clipped by 11 bases and J by 1 base, with 17 bases between them. CDR3 length: 15 residues. As DNA, the CDR3 is TGTGCCTCAAAGGACCCGGGTGGAACTAATGAAAAACTGTTTTTT. Encoded protein: CASKDPGGTNEKLFF.

The genes are TRBV6-2 or TRBV6-3 and TRBJ1-4; tentative D call: TRBD1 (6 bases). In germline, CDR1 is MNHEY, CDR2 SVGEGT. The CDR3 runs 13 residues. V was pared by 4 bases and J by 7 bases, with 10 bases between. The CDR3 reads CASSSGQFEKLFF. The CDR3 DNA reads TGTGCCAGCAGTTCGGGACAATTTGAAAAACTGTTTTTT.

This clonotype was seen a few times. The chain couples TRBV6-2 or TRBV6-3 to TRBJ2-4; D is perhaps TRBD1 (6 bases). Germline V gene lookup returns CDR1 MNHEY and CDR2 SVGEGT. V dropped 6 bases and J dropped 1 base, with 10 bases sitting between them. The CDR3 loop spans 14 amino acids. The CDR3 region is CASRSRGAKNIQYF. The CDR3 DNA reads TGTGCCAGCAGGAGTAGGGGGGCCAAAAACATTCAGTACTTC.

The chain employs TRBV6-1 and TRBJ2-3; 9 nucleotides agree with TRBD2. CDR3 length: 16 residues. The germline V gene has CDR1 MNHNS and CDR2 SASEGT. Unmatched junction bases numbered 8, after V lost 1 base and J lost 6 bases. The DNA for the CDR3 is TGTGCCAGCAGTGAAGGGCTAGCGGGGAACCGGGATACGCAGTATTTT. This translates into CASSEGLAGNRDTQYF.

The gene calls are TRBV7-2 and TRBJ2-7; TRBD2 matches at 10 bases. The CDR3 is 16 amino acids. CDR1 is SGHTA, CDR2 FQGNSA, per germline. Trimming removed 1 base from V and 1 base from J; junction bases left unmatched: 4. CDR3 loop: CASSLVAGGISYEQYF. DNA of the CDR3: TGTGCCAGCAGCTTAGTAGCGGGGGGTATTTCCTACGAGCAGTACTTC.

The sample holds a few counts of this clonotype. The chain uses TRBV3-1 and TRBJ2-5; the match to TRBD1 covers 7 bases. This CDR3 is built from 15 residues. V was pared by 3 bases and J by 6 bases, with 10 bases of the junction left unmatched. In germline, CDR1 is LGHDT, CDR2 YNNKEL (reference sequence). CDR3 sequence: CASSQDGQARKTQYF. As DNA, the CDR3 is TGTGCCAGCAGCCAGGACGGACAGGCGAGAAAGACCCAGTACTTC.

This clonotype occurred a few times. The genes are TRBV9 and TRBJ1-4; D not resolved. Deletions cut 0 bases from V and 3 bases from J, with 6 bases between. The germline CDR1 and CDR2 sequences are SGDLS and YYNGEE. The CDR3 loop spans 14 amino acids. CDR3 residues: CASSVEGSNEKLFF. CDR3 coding DNA: TGTGCCAGCAGCGTAGAAGGGTCTAATGAAAAACTGTTTTTT.

The rearrangement joins TRBV5-1 to TRBJ1-1; 9 bases map to TRBD1. J was trimmed by 6 bases and V by 5 bases; bases with no gene match: 8. CDR3 size: 14 residues. Germline V gene data show CDR1 as SGHRS and CDR2 as YFSETQ. The CDR3 loop reads CASRAGTGSSEAFF. CDR3 sequence (DNA): TGCGCCAGCAGGGCCGGGACAGGGTCTTCTGAAGCTTTCTTT.